This T cell receptor (beta chain) emerged from a study of T-cell memory formation after mild COVID-19. Across the study: Largely donor-specific sequence clusters came from a couple of donors.

Study conclusions and caveats: Day 15 to 85 contracting clones showed balanced CD4/CD8; later expanders leaned CD4+. Cross-reactive memory apparently joined, as some responding clones appeared in pre-infection memory. Mainly CM and EM harbored the contracting CD4+ clones; mainly EMRA harbored the CD8+ ones.

V was clipped by 4 bases and J by 3 bases, with 9 bases between them. The germline V gene has CDR1 SQVTM and CDR2 ANQGSEA. The CDR3 is made up of 12 amino acids. TCRdb re-called the 5' RACE reads with MiXCR, one entry per CDR3 protein. Of 85,000 to 120,000 distinct CDR3 sequences listed, about 18% are singletons. This clonotype was observed a handful of times. What it binds is unknown. The chain uses TRBV29-1 and TRBJ1-1; D is unresolved. This clonotype originated in an adult woman who had mild COVID-19 (a few samples of this study predate the infection). Cell type and time point are not known. The sequenced sample was PBMCs or a T cell subset sorted from them (not recorded which). The CDR3 DNA reads TGCAGCGTTGGAAACATGGACACTGAAGCTTTCTTT. Residues: CSVGNMDTEAFF.